A single sample is the source of the 31 T cell receptor beta chains below, sequenced in a study of T-cell memory formation after mild COVID-19. TCRdb reanalysed the 5' RACE reads using MiXCR and keeps one entry per CDR3 protein. The table records about 320,000 distinct CDR3 sequences, more than 13% of them present only once. Sequenced input: PBMCs or a T cell subset sorted from them (not recorded which). The receptors shown here come from a man aged 18-30 years who had mild COVID-19 (a few samples of this study predate the infection). Cell type and time point are not known.

This clonotype was observed a handful of times. The chain couples TRBV4-3 to TRBJ1-1, with a tentative D call TRBD1 (6 bases). Looked up from germline, CDR1 is LGHNA and CDR2 is YSLEER. This CDR3 contains 16 residues. The V end was cut by 6 bases, the J end by 1 base, with 18 bases between. CDR3 in amino acids: CASRTSTGVGNTEAFF. CDR3 coding DNA: TGCGCCAGCAGGACATCGACAGGAGTTGGGAACACTGAAGCTTTCTTT.

At least ten counts were recorded for this clonotype. The rearrangement uses TRBV10-3 and TRBJ1-6; D remains unclear. V was trimmed by 5 bases and J by 0 bases, leaving 8 bases between them. The CDR3 has 15 residues. Germline CDR1 reads ENHRY; CDR2 reads SYGVKD. This chain's CDR3 is CAISYGSSYNSPLHF. In DNA form, the CDR3 reads TGTGCCATCAGTTACGGGAGCTCCTATAATTCACCCCTCCACTTT.

The table lists this clonotype with many counts. The chain combines TRBV10-3 with TRBJ1-1; weak D call: TRBD1 (5 bases). This CDR3 comprises 13 residues. V was clipped by 2 bases and J by 4 bases, with 8 bases between them. Germline CDR1 ENHRY, CDR2 SYGVKD. CDR3 sequence (DNA): TGTGCCATCAGTGAGCAGGGCGGCACTGAAGCTTTCTTT. This translates into CAISEQGGTEAFF.

This sequence joins TRBV3-1 and TRBJ1-2; 8 bases map to TRBD1. Germline values: CDR1 LGHDT, CDR2 YNNKEL (reference sequence). The CDR3 runs 18 residues. J gave up 3 bases and V 1 base, and 13 bases lay outside the gene matches. The CDR3 protein is CASSQVGDRGYRDYGYTF. In nucleotides, the CDR3 is TGTGCCAGCAGCCAAGTGGGCGACAGGGGATACCGGGACTATGGCTACACCTTC.

In regard to this clonotype: One junction end disagrees with the germline gene, perhaps due to a read error. The chain's CDR3 is CSAGSGNQPKHF. The CDR3 region has the DNA TGCAGTGCTGGGAGTGGGAATCAGCCCAAGCATTTT. The gene calls are TRBV20-1 and TRBJ1-5; D is unresolved. This CDR3 comprises 12 residues. Germline CDR1 reads DFQATT; CDR2 reads SNEGSKA (reference sequence).

This clonotype has only a few counts. The rearrangement uses TRBV5-5 and TRBJ2-5, with D hard to call. The ends were cut back, 1 base at V and 5 bases at J, with 15 bases in the middle. CDR1 is SGHKS and CDR2 is YYEKEE in the germline V gene (reference sequence). The CDR3 spans 15 residues. The CDR3 protein is CASSLTAGRPETQYF. CDR3 DNA sequence: TGTGCCAGCAGCTTGACGGCAGGCAGACCTGAGACCCAGTACTTC. Filled out from reference TRBV5-5 and TRBJ2-5, the complete variable domain reads DAGVTQSPTHLIKTRGQQVTLRCSPISGHKSVSWYQQVLGQGPQFIFQYYEKEERGRGNFPDRFSARQFPNYSSELNVNALLLGDSALYLCASSLTAGRPETQYFGPGTRLLVL.

The chain couples TRBV6-6 to TRBJ1-6; unclear D gene. The CDR3 sequence is 14 residues long. Trimming removed 8 bases at V and 8 bases at J, with 16 bases between. CDR1 and CDR2 (germline): MNHNY, SVGAGI (reference sequence). CDR3 protein: CASCPRPTYSPLHF. The CDR3, as DNA: TGTGCCAGCTGCCCCCGACCTACATATTCACCCCTCCACTTT.

This clonotype was seen more than once but under ten times. Its ends do not fully match the called genes, so a read error is possible. The chain couples TRBV4-2 to TRBJ2-1; D gene ambiguous. Germline V gene data show CDR1 as LGHNA and CDR2 as YNFKEQ. The length of the CDR3 is 14 residues. CDR3 amino acids: CASGQADSYNEQFF. The CDR3 DNA sequence: TGTGCCAGCGGCCAGGCCGACTCCTACAATGAGCAGTTCTTC.

This clonotype showed up just a few times. The V gene is TRBV6-5, the J gene TRBJ2-6; D gene ambiguous. The CDR3 loop spans 14 amino acids. The germline gives CDR1 MNHEY, CDR2 SVGAGI. Trimming removed 5 bases at V and 2 bases at J, with 7 bases between. In DNA form, the CDR3 reads TGTGCCAGCAGTGGTAGGGCTGGGGCCAACGTCCTGACTTTC. It translates to CASSGRAGANVLTF.

This clonotype has just a few counts. The chain carries TRBV6-6 and TRBJ2-3; TRBD1 agrees at 7 bases. The CDR3 covers 18 residues. The germline CDR1 and CDR2 sequences are MNHNY and SVGAGI (reference sequence). V dropped 0 bases and J dropped 5; count of bases not matched to a gene: 14. CDR3 in amino acids: CASSYSIEHRGAGDTQYF. Here the CDR3 DNA reads TGTGCCAGCAGTTACTCGATAGAGCACAGGGGCGCGGGAGATACGCAGTATTTT.

On this clonotype: Since a much larger clone is just one base distant, this may be a read error. The V gene is TRBV6-5, the J gene TRBJ2-2; D is uncertain. The CDR3 has 13 amino acids. The V gene's germline CDR1 is MNHEY and CDR2 SVGAGI. As DNA, the CDR3 is TGTGCCAGCAGTTACGTCAGCACCTGGGAGCTGTTTTTT. Protein: CASSYVSTWELFF.

V is TRBV7-2 and J is TRBJ1-2; tentative D call: TRBD1 (5 bases). V was clipped by 4 bases and J by 2 bases, with 23 bases between them. The CDR3 length is 18 residues. The V gene's germline CDR1 is SGHTA and CDR2 FQGNSA. Here the CDR3 reads CASSYDHFQGSRNYGYTF. CDR3 nucleotide sequence: TGTGCCAGCAGCTACGACCATTTCCAGGGTTCGCGGAACTATGGCTACACCTTC.

V is TRBV6-2 or TRBV6-3 and J is TRBJ1-2; no definite D call. The CDR3 sequence is 15 residues long. Trimming removed 5 bases at V and 3 bases at J, with 16 bases between. Germline loops: CDR1 MNHEY, CDR2 SVGEGT. DNA for the CDR3: TGTGCCAGCAGTGACGGAGGACCTCTTCACTATGGCTACACCTTC. Translated: CASSDGGPLHYGYTF.

The chain joins TRBV10-3 to TRBJ1-2, with TRBD1 matching over 10 bases. The CDR3 length is 15 residues. The junction had 4 bases not matched to a gene; V was cut back by 3 bases and J by 3 bases. Germline V gene sequence: CDR1 ENHRY, CDR2 SYGVKD. CDR3 DNA sequence: TGTGCCATCAGTGACTCCGGACAGGGGGACTATGGCTACACCTTC. Translated, it gives CAISDSGQGDYGYTF.

CDR3 loop: CASSAHYGQANEQYV. CDR3 coding DNA: TGTGCCAGCAGCGCTCACTACGGACAGGCGAACGAGCAGTACGTC. The chain carries TRBV21-1 and TRBJ2-7; TRBD1 reflects the table's D call only, with no check against the DNA. TRBV21-1 is a documented pseudogene. This CDR3 contains 15 residues.

This chain connects TRBV18 to TRBJ2-4; 9 positions agree with TRBD1. Losses at the gene ends were 4 bases for V and 0 bases for J; bases not matched to a gene: 7. The germline gives CDR1 KGHSH, CDR2 LQKENI. The CDR3 contains 17 residues. The CDR3 loop reads CASSLSWTGVAKNIQYF. CDR3 DNA sequence: TGTGCCAGCTCACTATCGTGGACAGGGGTAGCCAAAAACATTCAGTACTTC.

This clonotype was observed a handful of times. The chain joins TRBV4-3 to TRBJ2-5; 8 bases map to TRBD2. The CDR3 has 18 amino acids. Germline V gene lookup returns CDR1 LGHNA and CDR2 YSLEER. The junction had 14 bases not matched to a gene; V was cut back by 4 bases and J by 1 base. In nucleotides, the CDR3 is TGCGCCAGCAGCCCCTCTCTGGTCGGGGGGGCCACCCAAGAGACCCAGTACTTC. Protein sequence: CASSPSLVGGATQETQYF.

The chain combines TRBV6-5 with TRBJ2-7; D perhaps matches TRBD1 (6 bases). V was shortened by 0 bases and J by 3 bases, with 9 bases between the two germline ends. The CDR3 runs to 14 residues. Germline assignment: CDR1 MNHEY and CDR2 SVGAGI. Here the CDR3 reads CASSYSRGIYEQYF. CDR3 sequence (DNA): TGTGCCAGCAGTTACTCTAGGGGGATCTACGAGCAGTACTTC.

This clonotype has a count of ten or more. The rearrangement joins TRBV5-1 to TRBJ1-1; D gene unclear. This CDR3 spans 15 amino acids. With 3 bases removed from V and 4 bases from J, the gap between germline ends came to 16 bases. Germline CDR1 and CDR2: SGHRS and YFSETQ. CDR3 sequence (DNA): TGCGCCAGCAGCTCCTGGTCCTTGGGCTCCACTGAAGCTTTCTTT. Protein sequence: CASSSWSLGSTEAFF.

This sequence joins TRBV5-1 and TRBJ2-3; TRBD2 is a possible D gene (6 bases). Germline V CDR1 and CDR2: SGHRS, YFSETQ. This CDR3 is built from 16 residues. V was shortened by 2 bases and J by 1 base, with 14 bases between the two germline ends. Here the CDR3 reads CASSFSGRGGTDTQYF. The CDR3 DNA sequence: TGCGCCAGCAGCTTTTCCGGGCGGGGTGGCACAGATACGCAGTATTTT.

This clonotype occurred a few times. This chain uses TRBV11-2 with TRBJ2-1, with D tentatively TRBD1 or TRBD2 (5 bases each). Trimming removed 6 bases at V and 3 bases at J, with 18 bases between. Germline CDR1 and CDR2: SGHAT and FQNNGV. The CDR3 runs to 16 residues. Here the CDR3 DNA reads TGTGCCAGCAGTCGGGGCCGCCTGGGGATCTACAATGAGCAGTTCTTC. It encodes CASSRGRLGIYNEQFF.

This clonotype occurred a few times. The chain employs TRBV27 and TRBJ1-1, with no clear D. The CDR3 has 11 residues. The V and J ends lost 6 bases and 7 bases respectively, with 9 bases between them. Germline assignment: CDR1 MNHEY and CDR2 SMNVEV (reference sequence). The CDR3 here is CASRVYGEAFF. The CDR3, as DNA: TGTGCCAGCAGGGTATACGGTGAAGCTTTCTTT.

The chain carries TRBV7-2 and TRBJ1-1; D unclear. The germline CDR1 and CDR2 sequences are SGHTA and FQGNSA. Trimming left V 7 bases short and J 3 bases short, with 18 bases between. The CDR3 loop spans 15 amino acids. The CDR3 sequence: CASTIVAGSYTEAFF. CDR3 sequence (DNA): TGTGCCAGCACCATCGTCGCCGGGTCTTACACTGAAGCTTTCTTT.

This clonotype was detected many times. The chain links TRBV9 to TRBJ1-3; TRBD1 agrees at 7 bases. Germline V gene data show CDR1 as SGDLS and CDR2 as YYNGEE. The CDR3 has 17 residues. Germline trimming cut 3 bases from V and 0 bases from J; bases unmatched to any gene: 9. CDR3: CASSEPLTGYSGNTIYF. CDR3 sequence (DNA): TGTGCCAGCAGCGAGCCCCTGACAGGGTACTCTGGAAACACCATATATTTT.

The chain combines TRBV5-5 with TRBJ2-1; 7 bases align to TRBD1. V dropped 2 bases and J dropped 6; count of bases not matched to a gene: 11. CDR3 length equals 16 residues. Germline-derived CDR1 and CDR2 are SGHKS and YYEKEE (reference sequence). As DNA, the CDR3 is TGTGCCAGCAGCTTCCCGACAGGGCAACTTTCCAATGAGCAGTTCTTC. It codes for CASSFPTGQLSNEQFF.

The chain uses TRBV10-3 and TRBJ2-1; D remains ambiguous. The CDR3 extends over 11 amino acids. Germline CDR1 ENHRY, CDR2 SYGVKD. V gave up 10 bases and J gave up 8 bases, with 12 bases separating them. CDR3 region: CATGSRDEQFF. CDR3 nucleotides: TGTGCCACTGGCTCCCGAGATGAGCAGTTCTTC.

The rearrangement links TRBV12-3 or TRBV12-4 to TRBJ2-7; unclear D gene. This CDR3 region has 15 residues. V was cut by 3 bases and J by 0 bases, with 12 bases left in between. CDR3 DNA sequence: TGTGCCAGCAGTTTTAGTAGGTCAAACTCCTACGAGCAGTACTTC. It codes for CASSFSRSNSYEQYF.

This clonotype was detected only a few times. The V call is TRBV9, the J call TRBJ1-2; 7 bases fit TRBD1. Germline CDR1 SGDLS, CDR2 YYNGEE. This CDR3 has 14 amino acids. The ends lost 4 bases at V and 3 bases at J; junction bases unmatched: 6. The CDR3 DNA reads as TGTGCCAGCAGCTCCGGACAGGCCCACTATGGCTACACCTTC. Its protein is CASSSGQAHYGYTF.

This clonotype was seen ten or more times. The chain has TRBV12-3 or TRBV12-4 and TRBJ2-2; 7 bases map to TRBD2. After removal of 3 bases from V and 4 bases from J, the junction contained 11 bases not matched to a gene. The CDR3 length is 17 residues. CDR3 nucleotides: TGTGCCAGCAGTTTCACTCGAAGGGGAGGGATCACCGGGGAGCTGTTTTTT. Translated: CASSFTRRGGITGELFF.

This clonotype has more than one count but fewer than ten. This sequence joins TRBV7-9 and TRBJ1-2, with D tentatively TRBD1 (6 bases). Between the trimmed V and J ends, which lost 1 base and 6 bases, there was a span of 15 bases. This CDR3 is 15 amino acids long. Germline assignment: CDR1 SEHNR and CDR2 FQNEAQ (reference sequence). CDR3 sequence: CASSLVSPGEDGYTF. The CDR3 coding sequence is TGTGCCAGCAGCTTAGTGTCCCCAGGGGAGGATGGCTACACCTTC.

Points on this clonotype: This may arise from a read error, as a much more abundant clone is one base away. V and J are TRBV4-3 and TRBJ1-2, with no clear D. This CDR3 spans 13 amino acids. The V gene lost 0 bases and the J gene lost 3 bases, with 5 bases spanning the gap. The germline V gene has CDR1 LGHNA and CDR2 YSLEER. Here the CDR3 DNA reads TGCGCCAGCAGCCAAGACTGGGACTATGGCTACACCTTC. Amino acid sequence: CASSQDWDYGYTF.